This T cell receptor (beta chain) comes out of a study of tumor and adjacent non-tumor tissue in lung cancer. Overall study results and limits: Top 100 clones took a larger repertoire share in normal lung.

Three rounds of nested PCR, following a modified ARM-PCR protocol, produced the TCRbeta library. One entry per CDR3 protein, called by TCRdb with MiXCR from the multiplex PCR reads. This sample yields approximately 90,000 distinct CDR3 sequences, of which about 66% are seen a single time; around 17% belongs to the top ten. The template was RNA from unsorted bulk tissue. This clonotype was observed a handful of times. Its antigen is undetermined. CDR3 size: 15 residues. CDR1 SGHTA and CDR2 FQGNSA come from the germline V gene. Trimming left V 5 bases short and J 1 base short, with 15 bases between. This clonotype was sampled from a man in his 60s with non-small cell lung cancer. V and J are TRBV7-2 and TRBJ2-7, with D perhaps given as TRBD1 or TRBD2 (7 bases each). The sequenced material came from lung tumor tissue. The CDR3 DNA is TGTGCCAGCAGCCGAGGGGGCGGGAGTTCCTACGAGCAGTACTTC. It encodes CASSRGGGSSYEQYF.